These 17 T cell receptor beta chains share one sample of origin, sequenced in a study of identical twins. TCRdb fed the 5' RACE reads into MiXCR, producing one record per CDR3 protein. This table holds 750,000 to 950,000 distinct CDR3 sequences, around 12% found once. The same data also went into a second study, on yellow fever vaccine responses in identical twins.

Material: PBMCs. Source of these receptors: a young woman in good health.

The chain employs TRBV10-3 and TRBJ2-7; the match to TRBD1 covers 8 bases. The V and J ends lost 4 bases and 2 bases, in that order; junction bases with no gene match: 10. The CDR3 sequence is 16 residues long. Germline CDR1 reads ENHRY; CDR2 reads SYGVKD. The CDR3 bases are TGTGCCATCAGTGCGACCCGGGACAGGACACCCTACGAGCAGTACGTC. Its protein is CAISATRDRTPYEQYV.

This clonotype showed up many times. J is TRBJ2-5 and V is TRBV12-3 or TRBV12-4; D is undetermined. This CDR3 has 12 amino acids. Trimming shortened V by 3 bases and J by 3 bases, and 5 bases separated the two germline ends. In DNA form, the CDR3 reads TGTGCCAGCAGTTTCTGGAAAGAGACCCAGTACTTC. This codes for CASSFWKETQYF.

This clonotype has a handful of counts. The CDR3 sequence: CASSPSFPTSESSYEQYF. The CDR3 DNA reads TGTGCCAGCTCACCCTCATTTCCTACTAGCGAGAGCTCCTACGAGCAGTACTTC. The J gene is TRBJ2-7, the V gene TRBV18; 7 nucleotides line up with TRBD2. CDR1 KGHSH and CDR2 LQKENI come from the germline V gene. The V segment lost 3 bases and the J segment 0 bases; nucleotides outside the gene matches: 14. This CDR3 contains 18 residues. The variable domain in full, with the rest retrieved from reference TRBV18 and TRBJ2-7, is NAGVMQNPRHLVRRRGQEARLRCSPMKGHSHVYWYRQLPEEGLKFMVYLQKENIIDESGMPKERFSAEFPKEGPSILRIQQVVRGDSAAYFCASSPSFPTSESSYEQYFGPGTRLTVT.

The CDR3 DNA follows: TGTGCCAGCAGTGGCTTAGGACTAGCGGGAGGTAGTGGCACCGGGGAGCTGTTTTTT. Its translation: CASSGLGLAGGSGTGELFF. The chain has TRBV6-4 and TRBJ2-2, with 14 nucleotides matching TRBD2. The germline V gene has CDR1 MRHNA and CDR2 SNTAGT. The V segment lost 4 bases and the J segment 4 bases; nucleotides outside the gene matches: 11. This CDR3 is 19 amino acids long.

This chain uses TRBV28 with TRBJ2-1, with unresolved D. Germline V gene data show CDR1 as MDHEN and CDR2 as SYDVKM. V dropped 7 bases and J dropped 9 bases, with 16 bases sitting between them. The CDR3 loop spans 13 amino acids. CDR3 coding DNA: TGTGCCAGCACCCTGACCCCCATAGGTGAGCAGTTCTTC. Translation: CASTLTPIGEQFF. The full variable domain, with the rest looked up from reference TRBV28 and TRBJ2-1, is DVKVTQSSRYLVKRTGEKVFLECVQDMDHENMFWYRQDPGLGLRLIYFSYDVKMKEKGDIPEGYSVSREKKERFSLILESASTNQTSMYLCASTLTPIGEQFFGPGTRLTVL.

The chain links TRBV24-1 to TRBJ2-1; possible D gene TRBD2, 5 bases. Per the germline V gene, CDR1 is KGHDR and CDR2 is SFDVKD. CDR3 length: 14 amino acids. Trimming took 5 bases from V and 6 from J, leaving 13 bases between them. This CDR3 is CATSAGLFGNEQFF. For the CDR3, the DNA is TGTGCCACCAGTGCGGGGTTGTTCGGCAATGAGCAGTTCTTC.

This clonotype was recorded a few times. The rearrangement links TRBV2 to TRBJ2-7; 7 bases align to TRBD1. Germline V gives CDR1 SNHLY, CDR2 FYNNEI. V was clipped by 2 bases and J by 9 bases; unmatched bases: 10. This CDR3 has 14 amino acids. The CDR3 region is CASSEPRNRGGQYF. The CDR3 bases are TGTGCCAGCAGTGAACCCAGGAACAGGGGCGGGCAGTACTTC.

This clonotype was seen a handful of times. The chain joins TRBV12-3 or TRBV12-4 to TRBJ1-1; D possibly corresponds to TRBD1 (5 bases). This CDR3 spans 13 amino acids. Trimming left V 4 bases short and J 11 bases short, with 17 bases between. For the CDR3, the DNA is TGTGCCAGCAGTTCGTTAGGTGACAGAGGGGCTTTCTTT. Its protein is CASSSLGDRGAFF.

The rearrangement joins TRBV11-2 to TRBJ2-3; the D gene is possibly TRBD1 (7 bases). CDR1 is SGHAT and CDR2 is FQNNGV in the germline V gene. V lost 5 bases, J lost 4 bases, and 19 bases lay in between. The length of the CDR3 is 16 residues. The CDR3 reads CASSPRGDLVPDTQYF. CDR3 bases: TGTGCCAGCAGCCCCAGGGGGGACTTAGTCCCAGATACGCAGTATTTT.

This clonotype was seen only a few times. This sequence joins TRBV7-7 and TRBJ2-1; 9 bases are a match to TRBD2. This CDR3 contains 16 residues. The germline gives CDR1 SSHAT, CDR2 FNYEAQ (reference sequence). J gave up 6 bases and V 4 bases, and 10 bases lay outside the gene matches. CDR3 loop: CASSSDSGSFSNEQFF. In nucleotides, the CDR3 is TGTGCCAGCAGCTCCGATAGCGGGAGTTTCAGCAATGAGCAGTTCTTC.

This clonotype was counted many times. The rearrangement uses TRBV5-1 and TRBJ2-5, with 8 bases identical to TRBD1. V gave up 4 bases and J gave up 3 bases; unmatched junction bases: 8. Germline CDR1 and CDR2: SGHRS and YFSETQ. This CDR3 is built from 15 residues. This CDR3 reads CASSQWTGSEETQYF. DNA of the CDR3: TGCGCCAGCAGCCAGTGGACAGGGAGTGAAGAGACCCAGTACTTC.

The chain has TRBV7-2 and TRBJ1-1; maybe TRBD1 (6 bases). The CDR3 contains 13 residues. Per the germline V gene, CDR1 is SGHTA and CDR2 is FQGNSA. Between the trimmed V and J ends, which lost 10 bases and 4 bases, there was a span of 16 bases. CDR3 region: CATPGGWSTEAFF. The CDR3 DNA follows: TGTGCCACCCCCGGGGGCTGGAGCACTGAAGCTTTCTTT.

V usage is TRBV5-6 and J usage is TRBJ1-2; TRBD1 matches at 8 bases. CDR1 and CDR2 from the germline V gene are SGHDT and YYEEEE. This CDR3 is built from 14 residues. Trimming cost V 5 bases and J 5 bases; bases outside gene matches: 8. The CDR3 DNA follows: TGTGCCAGCAGACTCCAGACAGGGGAATATGGCTACACCTTC. This codes for CASRLQTGEYGYTF.

Ten or more counts support this clonotype. The J gene is TRBJ2-5, the V gene TRBV4-1; D is undetermined. CDR3 length: 14 amino acids. Looked up from germline, CDR1 is MGHRA and CDR2 is YSYEKL. V was cut by 1 base and J by 5 bases, with 11 bases left in between. The CDR3: CASSQVAWAETQYF. The CDR3 region has the DNA TGCGCCAGCAGCCAAGTAGCTTGGGCGGAGACCCAGTACTTC.

The V call is TRBV2, the J call TRBJ1-5; D gene ambiguous. V was shortened by 6 bases and J by 3 bases, with 6 bases between the two germline ends. Per the germline V gene, CDR1 is SNHLY and CDR2 is FYNNEI. The CDR3 loop spans 12 amino acids. CDR3 residues: CASRGDNQPQHF. The CDR3 DNA sequence: TGTGCCAGCAGAGGAGACAATCAGCCCCAGCATTTT.

In this sample, this clonotype turned up a few times. The CDR3 here is CASSEADGAPGFAEHF. The CDR3 nucleotides are TGTGCCAGCAGTGAAGCTGATGGGGCGCCGGGTTTTGCGGAGCATTTT. The rearrangement uses TRBV6-1 and TRBJ1-5; the D gene is possibly TRBD1 (5 bases). The germline CDR1 and CDR2 sequences are MNHNS and SASEGT. This CDR3 is 16 amino acids long. The V gene lost 0 bases and the J gene lost 14 bases, with 23 bases spanning the gap.

The chain uses TRBV6-5 and TRBJ2-2; D perhaps matches TRBD2 (5 bases). V lost 4 bases, J lost 7 bases, and 13 bases lay in between. The germline CDR1 and CDR2 sequences are MNHEY and SVGAGI. The CDR3 has 14 amino acids. CDR3 residues: CASSSDLRVGELFF. The CDR3 nucleotides read TGTGCCAGCAGTTCCGACCTGAGGGTCGGGGAGCTGTTTTTT.